This T cell receptor (beta chain) appears in the sequencing data of a study of T cell responses to AZD1222 COVID-19 vaccine. The germline V gene encodes CDR1 LGHNA and CDR2 YSLEER. The CDR3 sequence is 16 residues long. V was trimmed by 0 bases and J by 4 bases, leaving 10 bases between them. Sequenced by immunoSEQ multiplex PCR; TCRdb stores in-frame clones only, minus some. The profile shows around 120,000 clones, around 90% of them singletons. General observations from the study: Baseline antibody screening turned up just a handful of seropositive AZD1222 recipients. The donors showed a predominance of white British ancestry and of females, with possible underestimation of clonal diversity.

Of note for this clone: Its antigen is not known.

V gene TRBV4-3 combines with J gene TRBJ1-6; D remains unclear. The sequencing used peripheral blood, collected on day 0 of AZD1222 vaccination. The clonotype comes from an adult in good health. This chain's CDR3 is CASSQDFGQYNSPLHF. The CDR3 DNA sequence: TGCGCCAGCAGCCAAGATTTTGGGCAGTATAATTCACCCCTCCACTTT.